The source of this T cell receptor (beta chain) is a study of graft-versus-host responses after intestinal transplantation. Study results and caveats: Detected in recipient marrow were GvH clones, some of which were first observed in ileum or blood.

The germline V and J ends were trimmed by 5 bases and 5 bases, with 16 bases remaining between them. This CDR3 region has 15 residues. Germline assignment: CDR1 MNHEY and CDR2 SMNVEV (reference sequence). Comment on this clone: Its antigen is not known.

TCRdb's copy holds only in-frame clones and misses some; the assay was immunoSEQ multiplex PCR. The data show some 100,000 clones, around 90% seen once. The J gene is TRBJ2-1, the V gene TRBV27, with D perhaps matching TRBD1 (5 bases). The receptor was isolated from a human donor who received an intestinal transplant. The sample was unstimulated CD8+ T cells sorted from spleen or lymph node cells, taken before intestinal transplant. The CDR3 DNA is TGTGCCAGCAGTGAGCTCAGGGATAAGAACAATGAGCAGTTCTTC. It yields the protein CASSELRDKNNEQFF.